Shown below are 23 T cell receptor beta chains from a single sample sequenced in a study of blood T cell repertoires in COVID-19. The data were produced by immunoSEQ multiplex PCR, yet TCRdb's version contains in-frame clones alone and is incomplete. This sample has around 70,000 clones; 70% to 75% occur once, and the top ten carry 20% to 25%. The sequencing sample was made of peripheral blood. The receptor source for this set is a man aged 65 to 85 with acute or convalescent COVID-19.

The chain carries TRBV10-2 and TRBJ2-1; 12 bases align to TRBD2. The CDR3 is made up of 15 amino acids. Germline V CDR1 and CDR2: WSHSY, SAAADI. V dropped 6 bases and J dropped 5; count of bases not matched to a gene: 5. CDR3 protein: CASSGLAGNNNEQFF. The CDR3 nucleotides are TGCGCCAGCAGCGGACTAGCGGGAAACAACAATGAGCAGTTCTTC.

This clone has just one count. V and J are TRBV28 and TRBJ2-4, with TRBD1 identical over 10 bases. CDR1 and CDR2 (germline): MDHEN, SYDVKM. V lost 6 bases and J lost 0; bases outside the gene matches: 8. The length of the CDR3 is 17 residues. The CDR3 reads CASSDGTGVIAKNIQYF. CDR3 DNA sequence: TGTGCCAGCAGCGATGGGACAGGGGTTATAGCCAAAAACATTCAGTACTTC.

The chain uses TRBV5-1 and TRBJ1-2; D is undetermined. The CDR3 is 16 residues long. Germline loops: CDR1 SGHRS, CDR2 YFSETQ. V was shortened by 0 bases and J by 4 bases, with 16 bases between the two germline ends. The CDR3 is CASSLAGLVEGYGYTF. CDR3 DNA sequence: TGCGCCAGCAGCTTGGCCGGGTTAGTTGAGGGCTATGGCTACACCTTC.

V gene TRBV27 combines with J gene TRBJ2-7; perhaps TRBD2 as D (6 bases). The V gene lost 4 bases and the J gene lost 2 bases, with 15 bases spanning the gap. The CDR3 length is 15 residues. Per the germline V gene, CDR1 is MNHEY and CDR2 is SMNVEV (reference sequence). CDR3 coding DNA: TGTGCCAGCAGTTACTCAACCGGGGGACCCTACGAGCAGTACTTC. Its protein is CASSYSTGGPYEQYF.

V usage is TRBV19 and J usage is TRBJ2-1, with 8 bases matching TRBD1. CDR1 and CDR2 (germline): LNHDA, SQIVND (reference sequence). Losses at the gene ends were 3 bases for V and 8 bases for J; bases not matched to a gene: 9. The CDR3 loop spans 15 amino acids. The CDR3 DNA is TGTGCCAGTAGTATGGCGGCAGGGGGCGGTTATGAGCAGTTCTTC. It encodes CASSMAAGGGYEQFF.

The V gene is TRBV2, the J gene TRBJ1-1; D not certain. CDR3 length: 15 residues. Germline values: CDR1 SNHLY, CDR2 FYNNEI. V lost 7 bases to trimming and J lost 4 bases, with 19 bases between them. CDR3 DNA: TGTGCCAGCACCCCGGGGAGGGTCTCGGGCACTGAAGCTTTCTTT. It codes for CASTPGRVSGTEAFF.

The J gene is TRBJ1-3, the V gene TRBV11-2, with a weak D call TRBD1 (6 bases). CDR1 is SGHAT, CDR2 FQNNGV, per germline. Trimming removed 4 bases at V and 4 bases at J, with 14 bases between. CDR3 size: 15 residues. CDR3 sequence reads: CASSSLTGSGNTIYF. CDR3 DNA: TGTGCCAGCAGCTCCCTAACAGGGTCCGGAAACACCATATATTTT. The full variable domain, its missing parts supplied by reference TRBV11-2 and TRBJ1-3, is EAGVAQSPRYKIIEKRQSVAFWCNPISGHATLYWYQQILGQGPKLLIQFQNNGVVDDSQLPKDRFSAERLKGVDSTLKIQPAKLEDSAVYLCASSSLTGSGNTIYFGEGSWLTVV.

The chain carries TRBV28 and TRBJ2-3; 10 positions agree with TRBD1. Germline V gene sequence: CDR1 MDHEN, CDR2 SYDVKM. This CDR3 comprises 12 residues. Trimming removed 5 bases from V and 10 bases from J; junction bases left unmatched: 3. Written as DNA, the CDR3 is TGTGCCAGCAGTGGGGACAGGGGAGCGCAGTATTTT. It yields the protein CASSGDRGAQYF.

This clone has a handful of counts. V is TRBV27 and J is TRBJ1-1; D not certain. The CDR3 is 12 amino acids. CDR1 is MNHEY and CDR2 is SMNVEV in the germline V gene (reference sequence). Trimming shortened V by 6 bases and J by 5 bases, and 10 bases separated the two germline ends. The CDR3 nucleotides are TGTGCCAGCAGAAGGTCCAGGACTGAAGCTTTCTTT. Protein: CASRRSRTEAFF.

This sequence joins TRBV18 and TRBJ1-2, with 8 positions matching TRBD1. CDR1 is KGHSH, CDR2 LQKENI, per germline. J was trimmed by 8 bases and V by 0 bases; bases with no gene match: 8. This CDR3 has 15 amino acids. CDR3 amino acids: CASSPPDREGEGYTF. In DNA, the CDR3 is TGTGCCAGCTCACCACCGGACAGGGAAGGAGAGGGCTACACCTTC.

The chain recombines TRBV24-1 with TRBJ2-1; 9 nucleotides align to TRBD2. Germline trimming cut 8 bases from V and 4 bases from J; bases unmatched to any gene: 2. CDR3 length equals 13 residues. Germline values: CDR1 KGHDR, CDR2 SFDVKD. CDR3 protein: CATKTSGYNEQFF. DNA for the CDR3: TGTGCCACCAAGACTAGCGGTTACAATGAGCAGTTCTTC.

This chain connects TRBV10-3 to TRBJ2-1; TRBD1 matches 7 bases. From germline, CDR1 is ENHRY and CDR2 SYGVKD. The CDR3 has 14 residues. V trimming: 5 bases; J trimming: 9 bases; junction bases outside the gene matches: 10. CDR3 sequence (DNA): TGTGCCATCAGTCCTAGACAGGGACCCGGTGAGCAGTTCTTC. As protein: CAISPRQGPGEQFF.

The chain combines TRBV4-1 with TRBJ2-5; the D gene is possibly TRBD2 (6 bases). Trimming pared 2 bases from V and 4 bases from J, leaving 8 bases between. The germline gives CDR1 MGHRA, CDR2 YSYEKL. The CDR3 is 13 amino acids. The CDR3 loop reads CASSQQGLETQYF. For the CDR3, the DNA is TGCGCCAGCAGCCAACAGGGACTAGAGACCCAGTACTTC.

Only a few counts were recorded for this clone. V is TRBV4-2 and J is TRBJ1-2; possibly TRBD1 for D (6 bases). The ends were cut back, 4 bases at V and 0 bases at J, with 12 bases in the middle. Germline CDR1 reads LGHNA; CDR2 reads YNFKEQ. CDR3 length equals 15 residues. The CDR3 bases are TGTGCCAGCAGCCTTGGACAGATCACTAACTATGGCTACACCTTC. Translated: CASSLGQITNYGYTF.

This clone was picked up one time. The rearrangement joins TRBV28 to TRBJ1-1; D uncertain. V was pared by 2 bases and J by 3 bases, with 7 bases between. Per the germline V gene, CDR1 is MDHEN and CDR2 is SYDVKM. There are 13 residues in the CDR3. The CDR3 here is CASSLGSHTEAFF. CDR3 nucleotides: TGTGCCAGCAGTTTAGGCAGTCACACTGAAGCTTTCTTT.

The chain has TRBV12-3 or TRBV12-4 and TRBJ1-2, with 8 bases matching TRBD1. The CDR3 is 13 amino acids. The junction had 6 bases not matched to a gene; V was cut back by 5 bases and J by 7 bases. This CDR3 reads CASSPGQVGGYTF. The CDR3 bases are TGTGCCAGCAGTCCGGGACAGGTCGGTGGCTACACCTTC.

The rearrangement joins TRBV28 to TRBJ2-7; 7 bases fit TRBD2. Unmatched junction bases numbered 10, after V lost 2 bases and J lost 3 bases. The CDR3 has 16 residues. Germline CDR1 and CDR2: MDHEN and SYDVKM. The CDR3 protein is CASSLGFRGVLYEQYF. The CDR3, as DNA: TGTGCCAGCAGTTTAGGGTTCCGGGGGGTACTCTACGAGCAGTACTTC.

The V gene is TRBV7-2, the J gene TRBJ2-5, with D maybe TRBD1 (5 bases). This CDR3 contains 14 residues. With 5 bases removed from V and 2 bases from J, the gap between germline ends came to 12 bases. CDR1 and CDR2 (germline): SGHTA, FQGNSA. The DNA of the CDR3 is TGTGCCAGCAGCCTCCAGACAGCACAAGAGACCCAGTACTTC. Its translation is CASSLQTAQETQYF.

CDR3 region: CASSYRRGPYEQYF. Here the CDR3 DNA reads TGTGCCAGCAGTTACCGGCGAGGCCCTTACGAGCAGTACTTC. The chain uses TRBV28 and TRBJ2-7; D ambiguous. There are 14 residues in the CDR3. V lost 4 bases and J lost 4, with 14 bases in between. The germline CDR1 and CDR2 sequences are MDHEN and SYDVKM.

The rearrangement joins TRBV7-9 to TRBJ1-5; a weak D match, TRBD1 (5 bases). Germline loops: CDR1 SEHNR, CDR2 FQNEAQ (reference sequence). The CDR3 runs 15 residues. Trimming shortened V by 2 bases and J by 7 bases, and 15 bases separated the two germline ends. CDR3 sequence reads: CASSLSAGLEQPQHF. For the CDR3, the DNA is TGTGCCAGCAGCTTATCTGCAGGGTTGGAACAGCCCCAGCATTTT. The full variable domain, its missing parts supplied by reference TRBV7-9 and TRBJ1-5, is DTGVSQNPRHKITKRGQNVTFRCDPISEHNRLYWYRQTLGQGPEFLTYFQNEAQLEKSRLLSDRFSAERPKGSFSTLEIQRTEQGDSAMYLCASSLSAGLEQPQHFGDGTRLSIL.

This clone was counted between two and nine times. The chain employs TRBV27 and TRBJ2-2; no definite D call. CDR1 and CDR2 (germline): MNHEY, SMNVEV (reference sequence). Trimming took off 3 bases at V and 7 bases at J, with 6 bases between the two ends. This CDR3 region has 12 residues. CDR3 sequence: CASSFKLGELFF. As DNA, the CDR3 is TGTGCCAGCAGTTTCAAGCTCGGGGAGCTGTTTTTT.

The genes are TRBV7-2 and TRBJ1-1; 9 bases align to TRBD1. Germline values: CDR1 SGHTA, CDR2 FQGNSA. V shed 2 bases and J 4 bases; nucleotides not matched to a gene: 5. CDR3 length: 15 amino acids. CDR3 region: CASSLLSTGGTEAFF. DNA for the CDR3: TGTGCCAGCAGCTTACTCTCGACAGGGGGCACTGAAGCTTTCTTT.

This sequence joins TRBV19 and TRBJ1-2; TRBD1 matches 7 bases. Germline V CDR1 and CDR2: LNHDA, SQIVND (reference sequence). V shed 5 bases, J shed 4 bases, and the junction held 10 bases outside the gene matches. The CDR3 extends over 15 amino acids. For the CDR3, the DNA is TGTGCCAGTAGTGCCGGGACAGCCGGATCCTATGGCTACACCTTC. It is translated as CASSAGTAGSYGYTF.